The rows below give T cell receptor beta chains drawn from one sample of a study of cytomegalovirus exposure and HLA in healthy donors. TCRdb's copy holds only in-frame clones and misses some; the assay was immunoSEQ multiplex PCR. Of 200,000 to 250,000 clones in the sample, 70% to 85% were seen once. Sequenced material: PBMCs. The origin of the receptors is a girl under 10 years old in good health and CMV-seronegative. CDR3s include the opening cysteine and the closing phenylalanine or tryptophan. Each record gives: V gene, clone size, J gene, D gene, CDR3 protein, CDR3 DNA. A D gene is named only where the DNA matches it firmly. A clone size is listed for some rows: how often the clone was seen (once, few, many), or a class if it is expanded.

v_gene: TRBV7-9
abundance: .
j_gene: TRBJ1-2
d_gene: TRBD1
CDR3aa: CASSSLGTASNYGYTF
CDR3nt: TGTGCCAGCAGCTCGTTGGGGACAGCTTCTAACTATGGCTACACCTTC

v_gene: TRBV6-5
abundance: .
j_gene: TRBJ2-7
d_gene: .
CDR3aa: CASSSLAAYEQYF
CDR3nt: TGTGCCAGCAGTTCTTTAGCTGCCTACGAGCAGTACTTC

v_gene: TRBV27
abundance: few
j_gene: TRBJ1-2
d_gene: .
CDR3aa: CASSLDPAGYGYTF
CDR3nt: TGTGCCAGCAGTTTAGATCCCGCCGGCTATGGCTACACCTTC

v_gene: TRBV30
abundance: .
j_gene: TRBJ2-7
d_gene: .
CDR3aa: CAWSVRRDCVRFGTYEQYF
CDR3nt: TGTGCCTGGAGTGTCCGGAGGGACTGCGTGAGGTTTGGAACCTACGAGCAGTACTTC

v_gene: TRBV19
abundance: .
j_gene: TRBJ1-1
d_gene: .
CDR3aa: CASSRLGGRGTEAFF
CDR3nt: TGTGCCAGTAGTAGGTTGGGGGGGCGCGGCACTGAAGCTTTCTTT

v_gene: TRBV7-9
abundance: .
j_gene: TRBJ2-1
d_gene: .
CDR3aa: CSSSLVRPEQFF
CDR3nt: TGTTCCAGCAGCTTAGTCAGGCCTGAGCAGTTCTTC

v_gene: TRBV2
abundance: few
j_gene: TRBJ1-1
d_gene: .
CDR3aa: CASSYDRPEAFF
CDR3nt: TGTGCCAGCAGCTACGACAGACCTGAAGCTTTCTTT

v_gene: TRBV29-1
abundance: .
j_gene: TRBJ1-1
d_gene: TRBD1
CDR3aa: CSVEKNDRAAFF
CDR3nt: TGCAGCGTTGAAAAAAACGACAGGGCAGCTTTCTTT

v_gene: TRBV19
abundance: .
j_gene: TRBJ2-7
d_gene: TRBD1
CDR3aa: CASSTFGQETYEQYF
CDR3nt: TGTGCCAGTAGTACCTTTGGACAGGAAACTTACGAGCAGTACTTC

v_gene: TRBV7-9
abundance: .
j_gene: TRBJ1-2
d_gene: .
CDR3aa: CASSLVSMTAGSHYGYTF
CDR3nt: TGTGCCAGCAGCTTAGTTTCCATGACCGCAGGGTCCCACTATGGCTACACCTTC